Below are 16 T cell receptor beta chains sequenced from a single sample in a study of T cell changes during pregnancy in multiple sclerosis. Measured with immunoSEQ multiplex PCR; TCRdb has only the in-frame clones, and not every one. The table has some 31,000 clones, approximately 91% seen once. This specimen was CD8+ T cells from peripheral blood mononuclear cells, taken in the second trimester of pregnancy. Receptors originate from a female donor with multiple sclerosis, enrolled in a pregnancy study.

For the CDR3, the DNA is TGTGCCAGTAGTTTTTTTTGGGCGGGAGGGCCCTACAATGAGCAGTTCTTC. Its translation is CASSFFWAGGPYNEQFF. The chain employs TRBV19 and TRBJ2-1; 9 nucleotides line up with TRBD2. Germline lookup yields CDR1 LNHDA and CDR2 SQIVND (reference sequence). The CDR3 has 17 amino acids. After removal of 5 bases from V and 2 bases from J, the junction contained 10 bases not matched to a gene.

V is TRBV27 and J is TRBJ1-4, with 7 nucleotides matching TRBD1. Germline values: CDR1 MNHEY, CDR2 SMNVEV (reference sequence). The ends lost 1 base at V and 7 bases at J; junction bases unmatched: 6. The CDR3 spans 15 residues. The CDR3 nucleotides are TGTGCCAGCAGTTTATGGGCAGGGGGTAGTGAAAAACTGTTTTTT. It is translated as CASSLWAGGSEKLFF.

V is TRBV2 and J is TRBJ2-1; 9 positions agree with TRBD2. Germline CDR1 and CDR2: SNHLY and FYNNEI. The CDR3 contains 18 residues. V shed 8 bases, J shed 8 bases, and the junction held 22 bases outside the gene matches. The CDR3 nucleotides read TGTGCCAGCGCCGTGGCCGGGGTTGGTAGCGGGAGTGGCGATGAGCAGTTCTTC. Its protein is CASAVAGVGSGSGDEQFF.

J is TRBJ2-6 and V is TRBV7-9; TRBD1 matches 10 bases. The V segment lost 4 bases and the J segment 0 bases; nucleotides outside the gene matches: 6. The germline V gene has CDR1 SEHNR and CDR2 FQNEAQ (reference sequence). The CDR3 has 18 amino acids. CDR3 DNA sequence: TGTGCCAGCAGCTGGCCCGGGACAGGGGCCTCTGGGGCCAACGTCCTGACTTTC. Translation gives CASSWPGTGASGANVLTF. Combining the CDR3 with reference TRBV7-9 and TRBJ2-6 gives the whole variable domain DTGVSQNPRHKITKRGQNVTFRCDPISEHNRLYWYRQTLGQGPEFLTYFQNEAQLEKSRLLSDRFSAERPKGSFSTLEIQRTEQGDSAMYLCASSWPGTGASGANVLTFGAGSRLTVL.

CDR3 coding DNA: TGTGCCAGCAGCCAACACGGGGGGTCCGGGGAGCTGTTTTTT. This sequence encodes CASSQHGGSGELFF. This sequence joins TRBV9 and TRBJ2-2; TRBD2 matches at 7 bases. The CDR3 extends over 14 amino acids. Germline V gene sequence: CDR1 SGDLS, CDR2 YYNGEE. After removal of 4 bases from V and 6 bases from J, the junction contained 6 bases not matched to a gene.

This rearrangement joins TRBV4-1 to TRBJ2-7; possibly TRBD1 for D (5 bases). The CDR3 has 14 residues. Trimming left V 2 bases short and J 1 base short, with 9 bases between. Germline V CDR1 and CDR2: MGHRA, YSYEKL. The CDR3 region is CASSQTDSSYEQYF. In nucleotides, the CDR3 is TGCGCCAGCAGCCAAACCGACAGTTCCTACGAGCAGTACTTC.

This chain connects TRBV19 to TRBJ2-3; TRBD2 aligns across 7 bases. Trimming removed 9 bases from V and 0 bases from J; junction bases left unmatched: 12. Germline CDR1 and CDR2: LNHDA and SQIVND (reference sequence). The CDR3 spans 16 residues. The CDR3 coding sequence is TGTGCCAGGGTACTTAGCGGGTCGCCTAGCACAGATACGCAGTATTTT. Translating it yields CARVLSGSPSTDTQYF.

The CDR3 here is CASSLDNGGYEQYF. As DNA, the CDR3 is TGTGCCAGCAGTTTAGACAATGGGGGGTACGAGCAGTACTTC. The chain carries TRBV28 and TRBJ2-7, with TRBD2 as a possible D gene (6 bases). Germline values: CDR1 MDHEN, CDR2 SYDVKM. This CDR3 has 14 residues. With 2 bases removed from V and 4 bases from J, the gap between germline ends came to 12 bases.

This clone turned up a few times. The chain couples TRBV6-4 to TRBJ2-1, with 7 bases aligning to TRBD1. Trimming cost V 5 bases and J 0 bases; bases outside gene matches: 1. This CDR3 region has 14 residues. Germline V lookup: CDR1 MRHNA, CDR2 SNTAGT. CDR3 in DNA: TGTGCCAGCAGTAGGGACAGCTCCTACAATGAGCAGTTCTTC. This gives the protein CASSRDSSYNEQFF.

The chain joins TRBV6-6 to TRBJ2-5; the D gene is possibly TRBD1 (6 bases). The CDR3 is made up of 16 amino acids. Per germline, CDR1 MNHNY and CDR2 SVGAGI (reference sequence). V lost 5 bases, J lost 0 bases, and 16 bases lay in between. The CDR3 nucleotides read TGTGCCAGCAGTCCTCCGGACAGAGGATACCAAGAGACCCAGTACTTC. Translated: CASSPPDRGYQETQYF.

The CDR3 loop is CASSFGQPIYEQYF. CDR3 coding DNA: TGTGCCAGCAGCTTTGGGCAGCCGATCTACGAGCAGTACTTC. The V gene is TRBV7-9, the J gene TRBJ2-7; unclear D gene. CDR1 is SEHNR and CDR2 is FQNEAQ in the germline V gene (reference sequence). Trimming stripped 3 bases from V and 3 bases from J, with 12 bases between. This CDR3 is built from 14 residues.

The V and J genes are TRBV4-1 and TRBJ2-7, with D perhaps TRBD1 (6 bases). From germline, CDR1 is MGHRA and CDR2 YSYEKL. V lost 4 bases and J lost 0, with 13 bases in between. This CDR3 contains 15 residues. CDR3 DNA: TGCGCCAGCAGCCCAGGGACATCTAGCTCCTACGAGCAGTACTTC. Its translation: CASSPGTSSSYEQYF.

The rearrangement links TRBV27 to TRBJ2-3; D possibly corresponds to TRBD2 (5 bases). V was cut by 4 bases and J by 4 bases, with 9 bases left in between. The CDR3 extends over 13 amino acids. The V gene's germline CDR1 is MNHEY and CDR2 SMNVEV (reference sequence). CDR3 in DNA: TGTGCCAGCAGTTGGATAGCGTCAGATACGCAGTATTTT. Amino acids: CASSWIASDTQYF.

This CDR3 reads CAISESFNVNLAGSTDTQYF. Written as DNA, the CDR3 is TGTGCCATCAGTGAGTCGTTTAACGTGAACCTAGCGGGATCGACAGATACGCAGTATTTT. J is TRBJ2-3 and V is TRBV10-3; 9 nucleotides align to TRBD2. V lost 0 bases, J lost 3 bases, and 16 bases stayed unmatched. This CDR3 region has 20 residues. In germline, CDR1 is ENHRY, CDR2 SYGVKD.

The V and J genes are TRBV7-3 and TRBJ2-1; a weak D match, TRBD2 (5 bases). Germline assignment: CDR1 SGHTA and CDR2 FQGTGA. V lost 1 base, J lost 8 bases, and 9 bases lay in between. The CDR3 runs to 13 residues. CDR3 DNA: TGTGCCAGCAGCTTAAAACTAGTCGATGAGCAGTTCTTC. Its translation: CASSLKLVDEQFF. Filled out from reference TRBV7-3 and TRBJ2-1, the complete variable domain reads GAGVSQTPSNKVTEKGKYVELRCDPISGHTALYWYRQSLGQGPEFLIYFQGTGAADDSGLPNDRFFAVRPEGSVSTLKIQRTERGDSAVYLCASSLKLVDEQFFGPGTRLTVL.

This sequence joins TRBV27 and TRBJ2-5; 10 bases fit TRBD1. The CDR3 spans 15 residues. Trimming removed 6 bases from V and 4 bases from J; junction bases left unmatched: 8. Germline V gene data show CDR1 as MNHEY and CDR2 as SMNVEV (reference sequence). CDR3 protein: CASSLSTGGVETQYF. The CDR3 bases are TGTGCCAGCAGCCTCTCGACAGGGGGCGTAGAGACCCAGTACTTC.